This T cell receptor (beta chain) was profiled in a study of neurological immune-mediated disorders. The CDR3 has 14 amino acids. Looked up from germline, CDR1 is SGHRS and CDR2 is YFSETQ. V was trimmed by 0 bases and J by 5 bases, leaving 10 bases between them. This clonotype has ten or more counts. A single record per CDR3 protein comes from TCRdb applying MiXCR to the 5' RACE reads. Altogether tens of thousands of distinct CDR3 sequences are present, approximately 2.8% being singletons, with the ten largest covering 0.95% to 1.3%. The sequencing input was PBMCs. This TCR was sampled from a woman aged 25 to 39 with multiple sclerosis. The V gene is TRBV5-1, the J gene TRBJ2-3, with D perhaps TRBD1 (5 bases). For the CDR3, the DNA is TGCGCCAGCAGCTTGGCCGGGCAGGGAGATACGCAGTATTTT. It translates to CASSLAGQGDTQYF.